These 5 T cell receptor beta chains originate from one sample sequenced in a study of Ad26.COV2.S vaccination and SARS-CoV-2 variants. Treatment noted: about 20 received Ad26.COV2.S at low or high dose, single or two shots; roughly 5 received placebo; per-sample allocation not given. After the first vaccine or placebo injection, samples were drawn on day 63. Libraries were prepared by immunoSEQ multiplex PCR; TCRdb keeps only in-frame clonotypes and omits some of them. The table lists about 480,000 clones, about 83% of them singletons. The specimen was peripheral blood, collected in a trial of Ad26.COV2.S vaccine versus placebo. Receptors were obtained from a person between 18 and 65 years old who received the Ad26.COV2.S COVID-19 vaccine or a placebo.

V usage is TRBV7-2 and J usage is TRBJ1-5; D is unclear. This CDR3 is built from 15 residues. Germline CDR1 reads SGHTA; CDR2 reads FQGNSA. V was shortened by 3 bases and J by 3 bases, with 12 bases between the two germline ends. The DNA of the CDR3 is TGTGCCAGCAGCTTTTTTGGCAGGATCAATCAGCCCCAGCATTTT. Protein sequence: CASSFFGRINQPQHF.

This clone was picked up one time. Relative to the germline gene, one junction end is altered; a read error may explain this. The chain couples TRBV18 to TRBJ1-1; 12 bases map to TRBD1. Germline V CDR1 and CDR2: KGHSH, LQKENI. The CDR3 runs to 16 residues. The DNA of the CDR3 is TGTGCCAGCTCACCTCTTACCGGGACAGGGGGCTCTGAGGCTTTCTTT. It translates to CASSPLTGTGGSEAFF.

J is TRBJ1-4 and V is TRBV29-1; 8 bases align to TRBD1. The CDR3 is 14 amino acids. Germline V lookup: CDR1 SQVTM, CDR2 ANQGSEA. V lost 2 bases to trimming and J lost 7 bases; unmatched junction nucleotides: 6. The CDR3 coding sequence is TGCAGCGTTGAACCCAGGGGGCGCGGTGAAAAACTGTTTTTT. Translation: CSVEPRGRGEKLFF.

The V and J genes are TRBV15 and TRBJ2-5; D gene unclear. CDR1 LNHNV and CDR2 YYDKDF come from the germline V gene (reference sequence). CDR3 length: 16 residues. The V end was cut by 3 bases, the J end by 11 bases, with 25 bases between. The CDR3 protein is CATSRVIGSPRVLQYF. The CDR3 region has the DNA TGTGCCACCAGCAGGGTGATCGGCAGCCCACGGGTTTTGCAGTACTTC.

The CDR3 bases are TGTGCCAGTAGTATTAGGGACAGGGGTCTCGGGGAGCTGTTTTTT. This sequence encodes CASSIRDRGLGELFF. This chain uses TRBV19 with TRBJ2-2; TRBD1 aligns across 10 bases. From germline, CDR1 is LNHDA and CDR2 SQIVND (reference sequence). This CDR3 is 15 amino acids long. V lost 3 bases, J lost 7 bases, and 5 bases stayed unmatched.